These T cell receptor beta chains were read from a single sample in a study of blood T cell repertoires in COVID-19. Only in-frame clones appear in the TCRdb table, and some are missing; sequencing was by immunoSEQ multiplex PCR. The sample includes 15,000 to 20,000 clones, over 80% of them seen just once. Material for sequencing was peripheral blood. All receptors derive from a human donor in a cohort sampled during active COVID-19. Both conserved end residues are part of each CDR3. D genes are given only for firm matches. Clone size is given for some rows only: seen once, a few or many times, or a class if the clone is expanded.

>TRBD2|TRBV2|15|.|TRBJ2-1
CASSPSSGRAGEQFF
TGTGCCAGCAGTCCGTCTAGCGGGAGGGCAGGTGAGCAGTTCTTC
>.|TRBV10-3|16|.|TRBJ1-2
CAISESRAQTSYGYTF
TGTGCCATCAGTGAGTCGAGGGCACAGACAAGCTATGGCTACACCTTC
>TRBD1|TRBV28|15|.|TRBJ1-1
CASSPPPGTGVSAFF
TGTGCCAGCAGTCCACCCCCCGGGACAGGGGTAAGTGCTTTCTTT
>.|TRBV2|15|.|TRBJ2-2
CASSLDRGRPGELFF
TGTGCCAGCAGTCTAGACCGCGGAAGGCCCGGGGAGCTGTTTTTT
>TRBD2|TRBV5-4|16|once|TRBJ2-1
CASSLAGASGNNEQFF
TGTGCCAGCAGCTTGGCGGGTGCTAGCGGGAACAATGAGCAGTTCTTC
>.|TRBV19|14|.|TRBJ1-1
CASSLGHRNTEAFF
TGTGCCAGTAGTCTGGGACACCGGAACACTGAAGCTTTCTTT
>.|TRBV4-1|13|.|TRBJ2-7
CASSHQQGIEQYF
TGCGCCAGCAGCCACCAACAGGGAATCGAGCAGTACTTC
>.|TRBV24-1|16|.|TRBJ1-5
CATSDWAGDDNQPQHF
TGTGCCACCAGTGATTGGGCAGGGGATGACAATCAGCCCCAGCATTTT
>.|TRBV6-6|14|.|TRBJ2-5
CASSPTRQAETQYF
TGTGCCAGCAGCCCTACACGACAGGCGGAGACCCAGTACTTC
>.|TRBV6-5|15|once|TRBJ2-5
CASSYSPQESETQYF
TGTGCCAGCAGTTACAGCCCCCAAGAAAGTGAGACCCAGTACTTC
>TRBD1|TRBV6-5|14|.|TRBJ1-6
CASTNGQGGSPLHF
TGTGCCAGCACTAATGGACAGGGTGGTTCACCCCTCCACTTT
>.|TRBV11-2|14|once|TRBJ1-1
CASSLAVANTEAFF
TGTGCCAGCAGCTTAGCGGTTGCGAACACTGAAGCTTTCTTT
>.|TRBV5-1|14|.|TRBJ1-1
CASSLDRVEGEAFF
TGCGCCAGCAGCTTGGACAGGGTTGAGGGCGAAGCTTTCTTT
>.|TRBV10-1|15|.|TRBJ2-3
CASSELASSTDTQYF
TGCGCCAGCAGTGAGCTAGCGTCAAGCACAGATACGCAGTATTTT
>.|TRBV7-9|15|.|TRBJ2-1
CASSLGGTLYNEQFF
TGTGCCAGCAGCTTAGGGGGGACACTTTACAATGAGCAGTTCTTC
>TRBD1|TRBV18|14|few|TRBJ2-3
CASSQTGATDTQYF
TGTGCCAGCTCACAGACAGGGGCCACAGATACGCAGTATTTT
>TRBD1|TRBV28|14|once|TRBJ1-4
CASRTGGANEKLFF
TGTGCCAGCCGGACAGGCGGGGCTAATGAAAAACTGTTTTTT
>.|TRBV3-1/TRBV3-2|16|.|TRBJ1-4
CASRSRRGGANEKLFF
TGTGCCAGCAGGTCCCGGAGAGGGGGAGCTAATGAAAAACTGTTTTTT
>TRBD1|TRBV5-1|12|.|TRBJ1-1
CASSPGQGASFF
TGCGCCAGCAGCCCGGGACAGGGGGCCTCCTTCTTT
>TRBD1|TRBV19|13|.|TRBJ1-2
CASRGTGFGGYTF
TGTGCCAGTAGGGGGACAGGGTTCGGCGGCTACACCTTC
>.|TRBV28|14|.|TRBJ2-3
CASRKQGRTDTQYF
TGTGCCAGCAGAAAACAGGGGAGGACAGATACGCAGTATTTT
>TRBD2|TRBV2|16|.|TRBJ2-1
CASTGTSGPVGSEQFF
TGTGCCAGCACCGGGACTAGCGGCCCCGTAGGCAGTGAGCAGTTCTTC
>TRBD1|TRBV6-6|15|.|TRBJ1-5
CASGSKGASMKPQHF
TGTGCCAGCGGATCGAAGGGGGCGTCAATGAAGCCCCAGCATTTT
>TRBD2|TRBV6-1|16|.|TRBJ2-3
CASSGGTSGKEYTQYF
TGTGCCAGCAGTGGGGGGACTAGCGGGAAGGAATATACGCAGTATTTT
>.|TRBV7-9|14|.|TRBJ1-5
CASSLAGVGEPQHF
TGTGCCAGCAGCTTAGCCGGTGTTGGAGAGCCCCAGCATTTT
>.|TRBV9|16|.|TRBJ2-3
CASSVLAGVPTDTQYF
TGTGCCAGCAGCGTCCTAGCAGGCGTACCCACAGATACGCAGTATTTT
>.|TRBV7-9|15|medium-sized|TRBJ1-4
CASSLGPTENEKLFF
TGTGCCAGCAGCTTAGGTCCGACGGAGAATGAAAAACTGTTTTTT
>TRBD1|TRBV4-2|13|.|TRBJ2-7
CASSQGQAYEQYF
TGTGCCAGCAGCCAGGGACAGGCCTACGAGCAGTACTTC
>.|TRBV6-5|12|.|TRBJ2-5
CASSRQIETQYF
TGTGCCAGCAGTCGACAGATCGAGACCCAGTACTTC
>.|TRBV6-1|15|.|TRBJ2-7
CASSEAHIPPYEQYF
TGTGCCAGCAGTGAAGCGCACATTCCCCCCTACGAGCAGTACTTC
>TRBD2|TRBV6-5|14|once|TRBJ2-1
CASSTSGRMNEQFF
TGTGCCAGCAGTACTAGCGGGAGGATGAATGAGCAGTTCTTC
>TRBD1|TRBV6-5|14|.|TRBJ1-5
CASRRQGSNQPQHF
TGTGCCAGCAGGAGACAGGGGAGCAATCAGCCCCAGCATTTT
>.|TRBV6-1|17|.|TRBJ1-2
CASSEPGGRGTNYGYTF
TGTGCCAGCAGTGAACCGGGAGGCCGGGGGACTAACTATGGCTACACCTTC
>.|TRBV28|14|.|TRBJ2-7
CASQPGSPPYEQYF
TGTGCCAGCCAACCGGGATCGCCTCCCTACGAGCAGTACTTC
>TRBD1|TRBV6-5|15|.|TRBJ1-2
CASIGQGRANYGYTF
TGTGCCAGCATCGGACAGGGAAGGGCTAACTATGGCTACACCTTC
>TRBD1|TRBV12-3/TRBV12-4|13|.|TRBJ1-2
CASRTDRTASYTF
TGTGCCAGCAGAACGGACAGGACGGCTAGCTACACCTTC